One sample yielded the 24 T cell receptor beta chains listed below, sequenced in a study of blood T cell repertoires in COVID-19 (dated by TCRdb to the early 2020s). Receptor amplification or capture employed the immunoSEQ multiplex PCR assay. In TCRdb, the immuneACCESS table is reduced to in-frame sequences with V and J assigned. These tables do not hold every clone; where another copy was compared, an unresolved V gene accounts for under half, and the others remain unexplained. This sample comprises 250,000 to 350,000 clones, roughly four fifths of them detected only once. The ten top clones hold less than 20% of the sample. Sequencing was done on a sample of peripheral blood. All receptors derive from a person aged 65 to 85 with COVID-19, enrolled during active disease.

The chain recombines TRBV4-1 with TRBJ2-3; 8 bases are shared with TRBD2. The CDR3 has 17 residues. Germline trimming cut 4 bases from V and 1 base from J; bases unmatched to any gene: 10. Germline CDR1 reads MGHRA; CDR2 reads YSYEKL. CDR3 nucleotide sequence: TGCGCCAGCAGCCCGACCTCCGGGGGGGTCGGCACAGATACGCAGTATTTT. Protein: CASSPTSGGVGTDTQYF.

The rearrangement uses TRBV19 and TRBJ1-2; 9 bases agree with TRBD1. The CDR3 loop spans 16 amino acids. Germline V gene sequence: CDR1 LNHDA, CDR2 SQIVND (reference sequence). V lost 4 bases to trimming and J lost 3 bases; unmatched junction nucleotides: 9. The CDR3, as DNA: TGTGCCAGTAGTACTGGGACAGGGTTGTTGGACTATGGCTACACCTTC. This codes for CASSTGTGLLDYGYTF.

This CDR3 is CAWSGYSNQPQHF. The CDR3 DNA sequence: TGTGCCTGGAGTGGCTATAGCAATCAGCCCCAGCATTTT. The rearrangement joins TRBV30 to TRBJ1-5; D unclear. Germline V gene data show CDR1 as GTSNPN and CDR2 as SVGIG (reference sequence). V was cut by 1 base and J by 0 bases, with 4 bases left in between. The CDR3 runs to 13 residues.

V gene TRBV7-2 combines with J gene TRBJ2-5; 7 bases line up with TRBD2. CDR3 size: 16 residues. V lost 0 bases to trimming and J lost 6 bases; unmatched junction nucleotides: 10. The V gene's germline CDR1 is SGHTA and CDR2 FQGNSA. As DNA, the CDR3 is TGTGCCAGCAGCTTAGCGGAGTTCGGGGGAGGGAAGACCCAGTACTTC. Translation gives CASSLAEFGGGKTQYF.

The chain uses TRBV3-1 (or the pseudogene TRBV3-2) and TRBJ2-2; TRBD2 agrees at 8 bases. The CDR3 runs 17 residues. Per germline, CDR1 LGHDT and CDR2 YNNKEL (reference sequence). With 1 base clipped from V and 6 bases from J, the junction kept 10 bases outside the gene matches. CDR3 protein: CASSQGVGGAVAGELFF. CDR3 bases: TGTGCCAGCAGCCAAGGGGTCGGGGGGGCGGTCGCCGGGGAGCTGTTTTTT.

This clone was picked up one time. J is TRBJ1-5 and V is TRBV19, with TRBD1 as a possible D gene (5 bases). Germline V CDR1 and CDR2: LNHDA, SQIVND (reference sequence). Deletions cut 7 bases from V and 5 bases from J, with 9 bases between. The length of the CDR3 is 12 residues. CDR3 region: CASNRRDQPQHF. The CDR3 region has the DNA TGTGCCAGTAACAGGCGAGATCAGCCCCAGCATTTT.

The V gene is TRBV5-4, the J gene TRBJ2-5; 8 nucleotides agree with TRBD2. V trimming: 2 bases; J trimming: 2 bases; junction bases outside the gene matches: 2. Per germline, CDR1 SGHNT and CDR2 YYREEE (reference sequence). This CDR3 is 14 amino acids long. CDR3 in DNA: TGTGCCAGCAGCTTCCCTAGCGGGCAAGAGACCCAGTACTTC. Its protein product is CASSFPSGQETQYF.

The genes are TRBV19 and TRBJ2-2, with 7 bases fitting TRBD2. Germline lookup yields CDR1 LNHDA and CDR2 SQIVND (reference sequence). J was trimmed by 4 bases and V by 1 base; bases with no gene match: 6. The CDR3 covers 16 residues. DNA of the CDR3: TGTGCCAGTAGTATAGTGGGCGGGAGAGGCACCGGGGAGCTGTTTTTT. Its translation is CASSIVGGRGTGELFF.

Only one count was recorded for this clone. The DNA of the CDR3 is TGTGCCAGCAGTTTATTGGGCCCTCCACCCCTCCACTTT. Translating gives CASSLLGPPPLHF. This rearrangement joins TRBV28 to TRBJ1-6; D uncertain. CDR3 length equals 13 residues. V was shortened by 1 base and J by 11 bases, with 9 bases between the two germline ends. Germline lookup yields CDR1 MDHEN and CDR2 SYDVKM.

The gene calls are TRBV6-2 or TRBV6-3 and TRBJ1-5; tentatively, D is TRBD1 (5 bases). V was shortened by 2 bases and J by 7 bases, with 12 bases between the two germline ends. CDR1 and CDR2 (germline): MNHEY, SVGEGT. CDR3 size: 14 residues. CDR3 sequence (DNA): TGTGCCAGCAGTTACGCTGGAGGGGCGCAGCCCCAGCATTTT. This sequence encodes CASSYAGGAQPQHF.

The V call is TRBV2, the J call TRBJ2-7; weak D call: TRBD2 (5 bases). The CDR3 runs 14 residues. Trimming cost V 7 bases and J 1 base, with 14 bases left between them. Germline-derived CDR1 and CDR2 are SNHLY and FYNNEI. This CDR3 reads CASITDSNSYEQYF. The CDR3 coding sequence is TGTGCCAGCATTACGGACTCAAATTCCTACGAGCAGTACTTC.

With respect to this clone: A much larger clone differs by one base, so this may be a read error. The CDR3 reads CASSSLEQYF. The CDR3 coding sequence is TGTGCCAGCAGCTCCCTCGAGCAGTACTTC. This chain joins TRBV12-1 and TRBJ2-7; the table's D gene call, TRBD2, was not cross checked with the DNA. TRBV12-1 is tagged as a pseudogene. The CDR3 spans 10 residues.

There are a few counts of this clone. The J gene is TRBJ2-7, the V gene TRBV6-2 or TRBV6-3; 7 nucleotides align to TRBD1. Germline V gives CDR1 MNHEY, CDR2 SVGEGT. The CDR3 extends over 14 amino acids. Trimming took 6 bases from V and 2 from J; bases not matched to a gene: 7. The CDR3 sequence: CASSSGTVPYEQYF. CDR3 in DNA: TGTGCCAGCAGCTCCGGGACAGTACCCTACGAGCAGTACTTC.

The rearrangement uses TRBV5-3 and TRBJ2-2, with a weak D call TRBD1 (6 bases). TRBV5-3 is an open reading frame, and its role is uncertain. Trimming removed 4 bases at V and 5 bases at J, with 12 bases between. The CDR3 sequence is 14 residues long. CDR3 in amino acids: CARSPDRKTGELFF. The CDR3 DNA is TGTGCCAGAAGCCCCGACAGGAAGACCGGGGAGCTGTTTTTT.

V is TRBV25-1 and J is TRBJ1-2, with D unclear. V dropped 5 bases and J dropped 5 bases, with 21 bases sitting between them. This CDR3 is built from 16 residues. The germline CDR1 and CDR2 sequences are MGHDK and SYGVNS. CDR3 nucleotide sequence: TGTGCCAGCAGTCCAAAGGTGGGCGGAGGGATGTATGGCTACACCTTC. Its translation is CASSPKVGGGMYGYTF.

CDR3 sequence reads: CASRKERGAGANVLTF. The CDR3 DNA follows: TGTGCCAGCAGGAAGGAGCGGGGGGCTGGGGCCAACGTCCTGACTTTC. This chain joins TRBV2 and TRBJ2-6; 9 positions match TRBD2. Germline CDR1 is SNHLY and CDR2 is FYNNEI. This CDR3 is built from 16 residues. The J segment lost 2 bases and the V segment lost 6 bases, leaving 5 bases of the junction unmatched.

The CDR3 sequence is CATSEATSPLSSEQFF. CDR3 bases: TGTGCCACCAGTGAAGCGACTAGCCCTTTGAGCTCTGAGCAGTTCTTC. The J gene is TRBJ2-1, the V gene TRBV24-1, with 7 bases matching TRBD2. The CDR3 length is 16 residues. V lost 4 bases, J lost 9 bases, and 14 bases stayed unmatched. Germline V gene lookup returns CDR1 KGHDR and CDR2 SFDVKD.

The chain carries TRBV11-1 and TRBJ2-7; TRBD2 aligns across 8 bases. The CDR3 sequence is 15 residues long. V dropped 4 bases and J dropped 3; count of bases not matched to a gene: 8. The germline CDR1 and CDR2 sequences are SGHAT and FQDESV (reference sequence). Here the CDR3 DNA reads TGTGCCAGCAGCTCCGGGGAGCGGGGGTTCTACGAGCAGTACTTC. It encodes CASSSGERGFYEQYF.

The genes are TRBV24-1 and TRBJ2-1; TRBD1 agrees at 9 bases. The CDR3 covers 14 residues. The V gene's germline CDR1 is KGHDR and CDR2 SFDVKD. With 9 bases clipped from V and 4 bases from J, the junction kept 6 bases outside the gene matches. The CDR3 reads CATGRTGAYNEQFF. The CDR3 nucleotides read TGTGCCACCGGACGGACAGGGGCGTACAATGAGCAGTTCTTC.

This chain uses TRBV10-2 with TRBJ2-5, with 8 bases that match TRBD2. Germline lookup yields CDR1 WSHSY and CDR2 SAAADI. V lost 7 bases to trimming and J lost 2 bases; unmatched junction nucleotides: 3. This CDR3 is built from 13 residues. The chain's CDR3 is CASKIAGQETQYF. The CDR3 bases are TGCGCCAGCAAAATAGCGGGGCAAGAGACCCAGTACTTC.

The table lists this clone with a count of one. CDR3 sequence (DNA): TGTGCCAGCAACGCCCAAAGACGACTAGCGGGGGTCGGGGAGACCCAGTACTTC. It yields the protein CASNAQRRLAGVGETQYF. The chain uses TRBV2 and TRBJ2-5; 12 bases are shared with TRBD2. The germline V gene encodes CDR1 SNHLY and CDR2 FYNNEI. J lost 5 bases, V lost 7 bases, and 17 bases had no gene match. This CDR3 has 18 residues.

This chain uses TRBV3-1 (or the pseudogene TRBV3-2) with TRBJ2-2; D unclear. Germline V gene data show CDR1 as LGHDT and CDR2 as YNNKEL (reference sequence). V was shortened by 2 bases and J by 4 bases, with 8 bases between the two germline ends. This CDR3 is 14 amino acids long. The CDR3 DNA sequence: TGTGCCAGCAGCCAACAGATGATCACCGGGGAGCTGTTTTTT. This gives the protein CASSQQMITGELFF.

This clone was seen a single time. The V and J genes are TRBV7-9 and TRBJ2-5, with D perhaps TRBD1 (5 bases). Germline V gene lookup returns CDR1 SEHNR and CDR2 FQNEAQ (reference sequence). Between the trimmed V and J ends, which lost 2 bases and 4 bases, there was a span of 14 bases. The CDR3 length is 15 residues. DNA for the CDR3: TGTGCCAGCAGCTTAAGGAAGGGGTCAACAGAGACCCAGTACTTC. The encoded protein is CASSLRKGSTETQYF.

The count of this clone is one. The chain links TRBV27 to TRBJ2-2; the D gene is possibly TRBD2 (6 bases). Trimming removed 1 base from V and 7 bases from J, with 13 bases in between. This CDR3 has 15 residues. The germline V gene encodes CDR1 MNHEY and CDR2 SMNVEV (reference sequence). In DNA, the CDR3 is TGTGCCAGCAGTTTATATGGAGGGTGGGGCGGGGAGCTGTTTTTT. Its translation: CASSLYGGWGGELFF.